The present TCR beta chain was sequenced within a study of CD8+ T cells in alopecia areata. This clone was seen many times. Sampling of alopecia areata patients yielded lesional scalp punch biopsies as well as peripheral blood. CDR1 and CDR2 (germline): SGHTA, FQGNSA. CDR3 length: 14 residues. Trimming took off 0 bases at V and 9 bases at J, with 12 bases between the two ends. Extraction of RNA preceded its reverse transcription into cDNA, which served as the sequencing template. Libraries were prepared by immunoSEQ multiplex PCR; TCRdb keeps only in-frame clonotypes and omits some of them. The table has 100,000 to 150,000 clones, approximately 38% seen once.

The specimen sequenced was CD4+ T cells sorted from blood. The TCR sequence derives from a human donor with alopecia areata. The chain has TRBV7-2 and TRBJ2-1; D is unclear. As DNA, the CDR3 is TGTGCCAGCAGCTTAGCTCCCATCGTGGCTGAGCAGTTCTTC. Its protein is CASSLAPIVAEQFF.